These T cell receptor beta chains were read from a single sample in a study of beta chain features in type 1 diabetes. Profiling relied on immunoSEQ multiplex PCR, and the TCRdb table lists in-frame clones only, not all of them. The sample consists of a few hundred thousand clones, 16% of them appearing once. Sequenced sample: naive CD4+ T cells from blood. These receptors were taken from a man aged 30 to 45 with type 1 diabetes. Both conserved end residues are part of each CDR3. Clone size is not always given. Where it is, it says once, few, many or a class for expanded clones.

v_call	clone_size	j_call	cdr3_aa
TRBV7-2	.	TRBJ2-3	CASSPPGQGASGSPDTQYF
TRBV7-9	.	TRBJ2-1	CASRGGFYNEQFF
TRBV2	.	TRBJ2-1	CASSGRTVENEQFF
TRBV6-5	.	TRBJ2-7	CASSYPGTAEQYF
TRBV5-1	.	TRBJ2-1	CASSLAGTPSVGEQFF
TRBV7-2	.	TRBJ2-7	CASSPNREGFQQYF
TRBV14	.	TRBJ1-1	CASSQTTGRNTEAFF
TRBV30	few	TRBJ2-7	CAWSVSGQQYF
TRBV28	.	TRBJ2-5	CASSDVAGPRETQYF
TRBV30	.	TRBJ1-3	CAWAVRAGSLSSSGNTIYF
TRBV7-2	.	TRBJ2-7	CASSRQDSYEQYF
TRBV25-1	.	TRBJ1-4	CASSDWSGEKLFF
TRBV6-5	.	TRBJ2-1	CASKAASSYNEQFF
TRBV7-9	.	TRBJ1-2	CASILKGASYGYTF
TRBV10-3	few	TRBJ2-7	CAINMGQSYEQYF
TRBV2	.	TRBJ1-2	CASTKMGQGDYGYTF
TRBV30	.	TRBJ2-1	CAWDRADNEQFF
TRBV23-1	.	TRBJ2-7	CASSRGGTGNEQYF
TRBV28	few	TRBJ2-1	CASRDVINEQFF
TRBV7-9	few	TRBJ2-7	CASSFPTDGSSYEQYF
TRBV7-2	.	TRBJ2-3	CASSPTSGTTDTQYF
TRBV28	.	TRBJ2-3	CASSFSTDTQYF
TRBV29-1	few	TRBJ1-1	CSAGEGNTEAFF
TRBV7-8	.	TRBJ2-3	CASSLMATDTQYF
TRBV5-4	few	TRBJ2-7	CASSKAGGRDYEQYF
TRBV28	few	TRBJ1-3	CASGTSGNTIYF
TRBV13	.	TRBJ2-7	CASSLSPPRSSPAEQYF
TRBV2	.	TRBJ2-1	CASTRKREKNEQFF
TRBV2	few	TRBJ2-7	CASRTGTGLREQYF
TRBV9	.	TRBJ2-3	CASSVDLGDTQYF
TRBV11-2	few	TRBJ2-4	CASSNLRGQAIQYF
TRBV19	.	TRBJ2-1	CAVKGSGSYNEQFF
TRBV2	few	TRBJ2-3	CASSGSGRVDTQYF
TRBV7-2	.	TRBJ2-3	CASSLLGVGVTGDTQYF
TRBV19	few	TRBJ2-1	CASSRTVSSYNEQFF
TRBV29-1	few	TRBJ2-5	CSGNRNQETQYF
TRBV2	.	TRBJ1-2	CASGTGQGASYGYTF
TRBV9	few	TRBJ2-1	CASSVVSSGSLKQFF
TRBV5-1	few	TRBJ1-1	CASSFGTEDTEAFF
TRBV7-2	few	TRBJ2-1	CASSFTQGNEQFF
TRBV9	.	TRBJ1-1	CASSGSMNTEAFF
TRBV30	.	TRBJ2-7	CAWSILYEQYF
TRBV4-1	.	TRBJ1-1	CASSRRTTEAFF
TRBV29-1	few	TRBJ2-5	CSARAGLKETQYF
TRBV27	.	TRBJ2-7	CASSFGGRSSYEQYF
TRBV27	few	TRBJ2-7	CASSPSQYEQYF
TRBV28	few	TRBJ2-7	CASSLPQVAAYEQYF
TRBV29-1	.	TRBJ1-2	CSVRTGLNYGYTF